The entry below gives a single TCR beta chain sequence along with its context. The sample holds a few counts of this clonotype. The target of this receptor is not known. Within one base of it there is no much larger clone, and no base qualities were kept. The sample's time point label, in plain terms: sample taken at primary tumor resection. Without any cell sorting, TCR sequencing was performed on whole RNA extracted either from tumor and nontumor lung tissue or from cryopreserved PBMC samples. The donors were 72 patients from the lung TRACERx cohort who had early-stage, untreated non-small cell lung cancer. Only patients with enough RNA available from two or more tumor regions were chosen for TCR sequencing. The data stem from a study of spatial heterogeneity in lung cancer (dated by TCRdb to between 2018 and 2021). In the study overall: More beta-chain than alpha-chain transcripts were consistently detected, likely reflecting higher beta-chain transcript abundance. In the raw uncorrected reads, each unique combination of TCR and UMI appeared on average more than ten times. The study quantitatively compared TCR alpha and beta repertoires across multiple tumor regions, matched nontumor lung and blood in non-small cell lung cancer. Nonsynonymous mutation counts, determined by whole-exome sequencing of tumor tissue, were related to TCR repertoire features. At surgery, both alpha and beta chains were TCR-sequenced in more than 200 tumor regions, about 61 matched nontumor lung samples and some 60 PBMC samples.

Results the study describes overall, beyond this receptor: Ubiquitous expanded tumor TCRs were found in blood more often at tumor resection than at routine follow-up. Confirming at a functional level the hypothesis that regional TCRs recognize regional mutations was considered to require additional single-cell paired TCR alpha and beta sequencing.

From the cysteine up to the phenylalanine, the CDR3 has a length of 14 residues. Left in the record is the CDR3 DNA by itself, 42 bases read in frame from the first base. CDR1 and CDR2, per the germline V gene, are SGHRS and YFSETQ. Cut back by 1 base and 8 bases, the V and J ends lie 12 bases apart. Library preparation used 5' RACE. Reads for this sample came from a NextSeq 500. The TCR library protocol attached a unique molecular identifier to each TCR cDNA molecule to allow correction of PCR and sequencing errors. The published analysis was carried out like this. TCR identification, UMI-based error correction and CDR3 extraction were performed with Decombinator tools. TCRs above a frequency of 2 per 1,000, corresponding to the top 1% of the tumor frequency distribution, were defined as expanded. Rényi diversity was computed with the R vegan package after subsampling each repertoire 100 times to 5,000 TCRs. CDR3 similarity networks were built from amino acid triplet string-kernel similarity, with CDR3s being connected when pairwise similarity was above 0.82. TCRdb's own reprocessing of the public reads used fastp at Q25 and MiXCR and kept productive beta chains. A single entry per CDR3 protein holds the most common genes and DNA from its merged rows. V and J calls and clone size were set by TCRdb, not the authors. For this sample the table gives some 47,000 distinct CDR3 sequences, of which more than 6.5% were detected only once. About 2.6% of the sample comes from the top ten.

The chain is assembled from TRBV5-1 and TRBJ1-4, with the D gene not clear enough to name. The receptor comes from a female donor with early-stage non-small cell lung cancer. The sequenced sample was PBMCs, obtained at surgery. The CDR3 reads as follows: CASSLIPSEEKLFF. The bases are TGCGCCAGCAGCTTGATACCATCCGAAGAAAAACTGTTTTTT.